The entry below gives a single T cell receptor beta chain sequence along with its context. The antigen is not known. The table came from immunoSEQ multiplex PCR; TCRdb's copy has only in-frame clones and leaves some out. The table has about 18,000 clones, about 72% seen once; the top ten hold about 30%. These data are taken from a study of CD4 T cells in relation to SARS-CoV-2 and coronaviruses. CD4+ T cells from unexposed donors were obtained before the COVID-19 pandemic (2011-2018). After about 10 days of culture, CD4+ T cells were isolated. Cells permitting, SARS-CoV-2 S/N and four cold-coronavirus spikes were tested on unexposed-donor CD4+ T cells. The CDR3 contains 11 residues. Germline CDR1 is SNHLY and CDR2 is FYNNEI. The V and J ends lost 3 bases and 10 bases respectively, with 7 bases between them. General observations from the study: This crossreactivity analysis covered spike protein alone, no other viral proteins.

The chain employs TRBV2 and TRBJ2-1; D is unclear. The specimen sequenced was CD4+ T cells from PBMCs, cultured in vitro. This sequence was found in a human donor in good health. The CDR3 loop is CASSDWQEQFF. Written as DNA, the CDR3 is TGTGCCAGCAGTGATTGGCAGGAGCAGTTCTTC.